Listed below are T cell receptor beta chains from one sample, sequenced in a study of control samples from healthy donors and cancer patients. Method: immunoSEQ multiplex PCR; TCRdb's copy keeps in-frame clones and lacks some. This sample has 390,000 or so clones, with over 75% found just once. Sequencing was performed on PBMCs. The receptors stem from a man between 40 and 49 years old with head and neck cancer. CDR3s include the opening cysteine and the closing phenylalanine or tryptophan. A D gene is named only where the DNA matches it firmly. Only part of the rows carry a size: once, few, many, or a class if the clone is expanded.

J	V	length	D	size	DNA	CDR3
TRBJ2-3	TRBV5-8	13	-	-	TGTGCCAGCAGCTTGGCCTCTCGGAATACGCAGTATTTT	CASSLASRNTQYF
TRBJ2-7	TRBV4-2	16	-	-	TGTGCCAGCAGCATAGGGGTGGGTCGGCCCGACGATGAGCAGTACTTC	CASSIGVGRPDDEQYF
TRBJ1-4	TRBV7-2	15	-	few	TGTGCCAGCAGCTTCCGACCTGCAACTAATGAAAAACTGTTTTTT	CASSFRPATNEKLFF
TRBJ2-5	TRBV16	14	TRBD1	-	TGTGCCAGCAGCCAGGCAGGGGGCTCGGAGACCCAGTACTTC	CASSQAGGSETQYF
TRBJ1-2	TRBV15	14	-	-	TGTGCCACCAGCAGGGAGACAGTCAACTATGGCTACACCTTC	CATSRETVNYGYTF
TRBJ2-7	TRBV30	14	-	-	TGTGCCTGGAGTCTGGCACCCTTCTCCTACGAGCAGTACTTC	CAWSLAPFSYEQYF
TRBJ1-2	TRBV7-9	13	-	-	TGTGCCAGCAGCTTTAGCAATAACTATGGCTACACCTTC	CASSFSNNYGYTF
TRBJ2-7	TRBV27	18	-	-	TGTGCCAGCAGTTTTTTAGGGAGCGACTTGGGGGTTCCTTACGAGCAGTACTTC	CASSFLGSDLGVPYEQYF
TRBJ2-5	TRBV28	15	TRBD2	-	TGTGCCAGCAGTTTACCTAGCGGGGGGAGAGAGACCCAGTACTTC	CASSLPSGGRETQYF
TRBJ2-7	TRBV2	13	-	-	TGTGCCAGCCGACAGGCCAGTCTGTACGAGCAGTACTTC	CASRQASLYEQYF
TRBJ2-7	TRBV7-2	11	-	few	TGTGCCAGCAGCCTTTCCTACGAGCAGTACTTC	CASSLSYEQYF
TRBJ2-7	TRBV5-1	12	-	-	TGCGCCAGCAGCTTGGTAAGGGACGAGCAGTACTTC	CASSLVRDEQYF
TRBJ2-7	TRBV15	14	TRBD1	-	TGTGCCACCAGCTCCGGGACAGGGTATGGCGAGCAGTACTTC	CATSSGTGYGEQYF
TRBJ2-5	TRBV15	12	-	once	TGTGCCACCAGCAGGAGGGGAGAGACCCAGTACTTC	CATSRRGETQYF
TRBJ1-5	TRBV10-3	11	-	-	TGTGCCTCCGGGGTGGATCAGCCCCAGCATTTT	CASGVDQPQHF
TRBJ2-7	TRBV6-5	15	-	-	TGTGCCAGCAGTACCCCCGGGACGGGCTCCTACGAGCAGTACTTC	CASSTPGTGSYEQYF
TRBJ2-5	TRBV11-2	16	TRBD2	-	TGTGCCAGCAGCTTGGCTTTAGCGGGGGGGCCGGAGACCCAGTACTTC	CASSLALAGGPETQYF
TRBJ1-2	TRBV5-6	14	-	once	TGTGCCAGCAGTAGGACGGACTCTAACTATGGCTACACCTTC	CASSRTDSNYGYTF
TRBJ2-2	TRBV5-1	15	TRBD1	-	TGCGCCAGCGGACGACAGGGGATGAACACCGGGGAGCTGTTTTTT	CASGRQGMNTGELFF
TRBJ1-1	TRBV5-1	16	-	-	TGCGCCAGCAGCTATCAGACATTGGATATGAACACTGAAGCTTTCTTT	CASSYQTLDMNTEAFF
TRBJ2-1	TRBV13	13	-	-	TGTGCCAGCAGCTTGCTCCAGGGCAATGAGCAGTTCTTC	CASSLLQGNEQFF
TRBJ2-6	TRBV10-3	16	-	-	TGTGCCATCAGTGAGGCCCCCGTCTCTGGGGCCAACGTCCTGACTTTC	CAISEAPVSGANVLTF
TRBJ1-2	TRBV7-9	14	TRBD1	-	TGTGCCAGCAGCTTGACAGGGGTCAACGATGGCTACACCTTC	CASSLTGVNDGYTF
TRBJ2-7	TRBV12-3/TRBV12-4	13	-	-	TGTGCCAGCAGTTTGTCTGATCGCTACGAGCAGTACTTC	CASSLSDRYEQYF
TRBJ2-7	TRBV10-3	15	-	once	TGTGCCATCAGTAACCTGGACTGGAGCTCCTACGAGCAGTACTTC	CAISNLDWSSYEQYF
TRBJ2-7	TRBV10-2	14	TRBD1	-	TGCGCCAGCAGGCCGACAGGGCCGGCCTACGAGCAGTACTTC	CASRPTGPAYEQYF
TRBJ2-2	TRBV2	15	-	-	TGTGCCAGCAGGTACGACAGTACTAACACCGGGGAGCTGTTTTTT	CASRYDSTNTGELFF
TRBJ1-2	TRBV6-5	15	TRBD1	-	TGTGCCAGCAAATTACTCGGGACAGGGCCTTCTTTACCTCTCTTC	CASKLLGTGPSLPLF
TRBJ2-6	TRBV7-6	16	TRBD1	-	TGTGCCAGCAGCCCGACAGGGGCGAACGGGGCCAACGTCCTGACTTTC	CASSPTGANGANVLTF
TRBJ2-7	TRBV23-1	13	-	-	TGCGCCAGCAACAAAGGGGATTTTGGCGAGCAGTACTTC	CASNKGDFGEQYF
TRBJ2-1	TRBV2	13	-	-	TGTGCCAGCAGATATGGGGGGGCTTATGAGCAGTTCTTC	CASRYGGAYEQFF
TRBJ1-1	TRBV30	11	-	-	TGTGCCTGGAGTGTTCGGCCTGAAGCTTTCTTT	CAWSVRPEAFF
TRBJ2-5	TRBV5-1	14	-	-	TGCGCCAGCAGCTTGGAACACAGGGAAGAGACCCAGTACTTC	CASSLEHREETQYF
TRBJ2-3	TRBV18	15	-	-	TGTGCCAGCTCACCACCGGGACATAGCACAGATACGCAGTATTTT	CASSPPGHSTDTQYF
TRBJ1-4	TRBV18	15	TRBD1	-	TGTGCCAGCTCACCCGACAGGGTGGGGGATGAAAAACTGTTTTTT	CASSPDRVGDEKLFF